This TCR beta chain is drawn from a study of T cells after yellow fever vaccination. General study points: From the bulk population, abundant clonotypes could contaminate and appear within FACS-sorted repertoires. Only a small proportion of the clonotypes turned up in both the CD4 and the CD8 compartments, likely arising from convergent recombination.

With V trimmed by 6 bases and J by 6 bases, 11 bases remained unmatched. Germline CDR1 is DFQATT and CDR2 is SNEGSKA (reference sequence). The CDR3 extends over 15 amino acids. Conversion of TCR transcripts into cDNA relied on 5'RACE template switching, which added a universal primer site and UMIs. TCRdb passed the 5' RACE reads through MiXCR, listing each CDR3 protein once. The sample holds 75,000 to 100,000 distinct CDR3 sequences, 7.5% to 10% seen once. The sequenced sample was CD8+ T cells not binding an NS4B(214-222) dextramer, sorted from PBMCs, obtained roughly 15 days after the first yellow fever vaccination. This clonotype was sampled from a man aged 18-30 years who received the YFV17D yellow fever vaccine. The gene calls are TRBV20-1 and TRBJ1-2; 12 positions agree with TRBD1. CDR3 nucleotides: TGCAGTGCCGGGACAGGGGGCGCTTTTAGCCATGGCTACACCTTC. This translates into CSAGTGGAFSHGYTF.